Included here is one TCR beta chain sequence, with context. Method: immunoSEQ multiplex PCR; TCRdb's copy keeps in-frame clones and lacks some. The table includes around 35,000 clones, 90% detected once. The entry originates in a study of T cell changes during pregnancy in multiple sclerosis. This TCR derives from a female donor with multiple sclerosis, enrolled in a pregnancy study. This specimen was CD8+ T cells from peripheral blood mononuclear cells, taken in the first trimester of pregnancy.

CDR3 protein: CASGLAGSTDTQYF. The CDR3 region has the DNA TGTGCCAGCGGCTTAGCGGGTAGCACAGATACGCAGTATTTT. The chain uses TRBV28 and TRBJ2-3, with 7 bases matching TRBD2. Germline assignment: CDR1 MDHEN and CDR2 SYDVKM. There are 14 residues in the CDR3. Unmatched junction bases numbered 5, after V lost 8 bases and J lost 0 bases.